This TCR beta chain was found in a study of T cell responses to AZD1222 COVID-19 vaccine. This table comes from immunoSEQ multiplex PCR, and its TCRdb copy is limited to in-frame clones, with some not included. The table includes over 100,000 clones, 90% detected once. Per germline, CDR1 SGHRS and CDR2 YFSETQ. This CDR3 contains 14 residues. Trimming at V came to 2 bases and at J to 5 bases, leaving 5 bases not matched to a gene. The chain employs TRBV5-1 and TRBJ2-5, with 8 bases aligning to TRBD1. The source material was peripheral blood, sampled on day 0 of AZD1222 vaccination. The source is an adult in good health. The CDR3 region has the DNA TGCGCCAGCAGCTTACGGACAGGGAGTGAGACCCAGTACTTC. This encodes CASSLRTGSETQYF.